This is a list of T cell receptor beta chains from one sample in a study of OX40 agonist ivuxolimab in advanced cancers. Here immunoSEQ multiplex PCR was the method, and the copy in TCRdb shows in-frame clones only, minus some. The sample includes roughly 32,000 clones, around 90% of them seen just once. Here the sequenced sample was CD4+ or CD8+ T cells sorted from blood, taken in a trial of the OX40 agonist ivuxolimab. The receptor set was obtained from an adult with an advanced solid tumor such as melanoma, head and neck, liver or kidney cancer. Each CDR3 is given with its conserved first and last residue. A D gene is named only where the DNA matches it firmly. Only some rows state a clone size, as once, few, many or a class for expanded clones.

clone_size: -
d_call: -
j_call: TRBJ1-5
v_call: TRBV9
cdr3_nt: TGTGCCAGCAGCCTGACAGAGGGTGGCAATCAGCCCCAGCATTTT
cdr3_aa: CASSLTEGGNQPQHF

clone_size: -
d_call: -
j_call: TRBJ1-6
v_call: TRBV27
cdr3_nt: TGTGCCAGCAGTTCCCCTCCGGGTCTTAATTCACCCCTCCACTTT
cdr3_aa: CASSSPPGLNSPLHF

clone_size: once
d_call: -
j_call: TRBJ1-6
v_call: TRBV19
cdr3_nt: TGTGCCAGTAATCAGCGCTCCTATAATTCACCCCTCCACTTT
cdr3_aa: CASNQRSYNSPLHF

clone_size: -
d_call: -
j_call: TRBJ1-5
v_call: TRBV7-3
cdr3_nt: TGTGCCAGCAGCTTAAGGTTTGGGGGGCTCAGCAATCAGCCCCAGCATTTT
cdr3_aa: CASSLRFGGLSNQPQHF

clone_size: -
d_call: TRBD2
j_call: TRBJ2-3
v_call: TRBV9
cdr3_nt: TGTGCCAGCAGCCTGGGACTAGCGGGAGTCACAGATACGCAGTATTTT
cdr3_aa: CASSLGLAGVTDTQYF

clone_size: -
d_call: -
j_call: TRBJ2-2
v_call: TRBV7-9
cdr3_nt: TGTGCCAGCAGCATACGGGACATTAACACCGGGGAGCTGTTTTTT
cdr3_aa: CASSIRDINTGELFF

clone_size: -
d_call: -
j_call: TRBJ2-2
v_call: TRBV5-1
cdr3_nt: TGCGCCAGCAGCTGGGCAGGGTTCAACACCGGGGAGCTGTTTTTT
cdr3_aa: CASSWAGFNTGELFF

clone_size: -
d_call: TRBD1
j_call: TRBJ1-5
v_call: TRBV6-1
cdr3_nt: TGTGCCAGCAGTGAAGTGGGACAGCCGAATCAGCCCCAGCATTTT
cdr3_aa: CASSEVGQPNQPQHF

clone_size: -
d_call: -
j_call: TRBJ1-3
v_call: TRBV5-4
cdr3_nt: TGTGCCAGCAGCTCATCGTACACGGGAAACACCATATATTTT
cdr3_aa: CASSSSYTGNTIYF

clone_size: -
d_call: TRBD1
j_call: TRBJ1-2
v_call: TRBV30
cdr3_nt: TGTGCCTGGACACCACAGGGGCGCGATGGCTACACCTTC
cdr3_aa: CAWTPQGRDGYTF

clone_size: -
d_call: -
j_call: TRBJ2-2
v_call: TRBV2
cdr3_nt: TGTGCCTCAACCCCGGAGCGCGGGGAGCTGTTTTTT
cdr3_aa: CASTPERGELFF

clone_size: -
d_call: -
j_call: TRBJ1-1
v_call: TRBV6-1
cdr3_nt: TGTGCCAGCACACGGACGAACACTGAAGCTTTCTTT
cdr3_aa: CASTRTNTEAFF

clone_size: once
d_call: TRBD1
j_call: TRBJ1-1
v_call: TRBV5-1
cdr3_nt: TGCGCCAGCAGCTGGGGGACAGGGAACACTGAAGCTTTCTTT
cdr3_aa: CASSWGTGNTEAFF

clone_size: -
d_call: TRBD1
j_call: TRBJ2-1
v_call: TRBV28
cdr3_nt: TGTGCCAGCGGGACAGGGGGCTCCTACAATGAGCAGTTCTTC
cdr3_aa: CASGTGGSYNEQFF

clone_size: few
d_call: TRBD1
j_call: TRBJ1-6
v_call: TRBV27
cdr3_nt: TGTGCCAGCAGTTCCCGATGGACAGGGGGCAATTCACCCCTCCACTTT
cdr3_aa: CASSSRWTGGNSPLHF

clone_size: once
d_call: -
j_call: TRBJ2-2
v_call: TRBV5-1
cdr3_nt: TGCGCCAGCAGCTTTACAGGGTTGCACACCGGGGAGCTGTTTTTT
cdr3_aa: CASSFTGLHTGELFF

clone_size: -
d_call: TRBD1
j_call: TRBJ1-4
v_call: TRBV28
cdr3_nt: TGTGCCAGCAGGCGGACAGGGGCTGGAAGGACTAATGAAAAACTGTTTTTT
cdr3_aa: CASRRTGAGRTNEKLFF

clone_size: -
d_call: -
j_call: TRBJ1-1
v_call: TRBV19
cdr3_nt: TGTGCCAGTAGTATAAACAGGAACACTGAAGCTTTCTTT
cdr3_aa: CASSINRNTEAFF

clone_size: -
d_call: TRBD1
j_call: TRBJ1-2
v_call: TRBV28
cdr3_nt: TGTGCCAGCACCACACCAGGGGGCTTCTGGGGCTACACCTTC
cdr3_aa: CASTTPGGFWGYTF

clone_size: -
d_call: TRBD1
j_call: TRBJ2-1
v_call: TRBV28
cdr3_nt: TGTGCCAGCAGGTCCGCAGGGGGCTACTACAATGAGCAGTTCTTC
cdr3_aa: CASRSAGGYYNEQFF

clone_size: -
d_call: -
j_call: TRBJ1-2
v_call: TRBV5-1
cdr3_nt: TGCGCCAGCAGCCGAGACAGAAACTATGGCTACACCTTC
cdr3_aa: CASSRDRNYGYTF

clone_size: -
d_call: -
j_call: TRBJ1-6
v_call: TRBV7-6
cdr3_nt: TGTGCCAGCAGCGGGTACAGGGCCGGTGGTTCACCCCTCCACTTT
cdr3_aa: CASSGYRAGGSPLHF

clone_size: -
d_call: -
j_call: TRBJ2-3
v_call: TRBV11-2
cdr3_nt: TGTGCCAGCAGCTCCTTTCAAAGGCCCACAGATACGCAGTATTTT
cdr3_aa: CASSSFQRPTDTQYF

clone_size: -
d_call: TRBD1
j_call: TRBJ2-1
v_call: TRBV28
cdr3_nt: TGTGCCAGCAGTTTACGGGACAGGGCTGAGTTCTTC
cdr3_aa: CASSLRDRAEFF

clone_size: medium-sized
d_call: -
j_call: TRBJ1-3
v_call: TRBV6-1
cdr3_nt: TGTGCCAGCAGTGACACAGGGAAGGTCAACACCATATATTTT
cdr3_aa: CASSDTGKVNTIYF

clone_size: -
d_call: TRBD1
j_call: TRBJ2-7
v_call: TRBV11-2
cdr3_nt: TGTGCCAGCAGCTTAGCGGGACAGGGAATGTGGGAGCAGTACTTC
cdr3_aa: CASSLAGQGMWEQYF

clone_size: -
d_call: -
j_call: TRBJ2-2
v_call: TRBV4-1
cdr3_nt: TGCGCCAGCAGCCAGCCGAAGGACAGAAACCGGGACACCGGGGAGCTGTTTTTT
cdr3_aa: CASSQPKDRNRDTGELFF

clone_size: once
d_call: -
j_call: TRBJ2-5
v_call: TRBV7-3
cdr3_nt: TGTGCCAGCAGCATATCGGCAGATTCTAGAACCCAGTACTTC
cdr3_aa: CASSISADSRTQYF

clone_size: -
d_call: TRBD2
j_call: TRBJ2-7
v_call: TRBV18
cdr3_nt: TGTGCCAGCTCACCCGGACTAGAGCCCTCCTACGAGCAGTACTTC
cdr3_aa: CASSPGLEPSYEQYF

clone_size: -
d_call: -
j_call: TRBJ2-3
v_call: TRBV6-6
cdr3_nt: TGTGCCAGCAGTTACGTTAGACAGTCGGGGCCCGATACGCAGTATTTT
cdr3_aa: CASSYVRQSGPDTQYF

clone_size: -
d_call: TRBD2
j_call: TRBJ2-1
v_call: TRBV6-1
cdr3_nt: TGTGCCAGCAGTGAATACGGTCCAGCGGGGGGGCTCAATGAGCAGTTCTTC
cdr3_aa: CASSEYGPAGGLNEQFF

clone_size: -
d_call: -
j_call: TRBJ1-3
v_call: TRBV4-1
cdr3_nt: TGCGCCAGCAGCCAAGATATGTACGACGCTACTGGAAACACCATATATTTT
cdr3_aa: CASSQDMYDATGNTIYF

clone_size: once
d_call: -
j_call: TRBJ1-1
v_call: TRBV18
cdr3_nt: TGTGCCAGCTCACCCTCCGGACGGTATAGCACTGAAGCTTTCTTT
cdr3_aa: CASSPSGRYSTEAFF

clone_size: -
d_call: -
j_call: TRBJ1-5
v_call: TRBV6-1
cdr3_nt: TGTGCCAGCAAAACCCTCAACGTCAATCAGCCCCAGCATTTT
cdr3_aa: CASKTLNVNQPQHF

clone_size: -
d_call: -
j_call: TRBJ2-1
v_call: TRBV9
cdr3_nt: TGTGCCAGCAGCGTAGATGGACAAATAGACTACAATGAGCAGTTCTTC
cdr3_aa: CASSVDGQIDYNEQFF

clone_size: -
d_call: TRBD2
j_call: TRBJ2-7
v_call: TRBV11-2
cdr3_nt: TGTGCCAGCAGCTTCTTCGGGGGGGAGCAGTACTTC
cdr3_aa: CASSFFGGEQYF

clone_size: -
d_call: -
j_call: TRBJ2-5
v_call: TRBV6-5
cdr3_nt: TGTGCCAGCAGTTACGGTAGCGAGACCCAGTACTTC
cdr3_aa: CASSYGSETQYF

clone_size: -
d_call: -
j_call: TRBJ1-5
v_call: TRBV6-6
cdr3_nt: TGTGCCAGCAGTCCGCGGGGAGGGGATCAGCCCCAGCATTTT
cdr3_aa: CASSPRGGDQPQHF